These 22 T cell receptor beta chains came from one sample sequenced in a study of vaccination effects on CD4 cells after COVID-19 (dated by TCRdb to 2021 to 2024). Their cognate antigens are unknown. The library was produced with the immunoSEQ multiplex PCR assay. TCRdb took over this immuneACCESS table, retaining in-frame rearrangements with V and J assigned. Such tables are incomplete; in checked studies, under half of the missing clones stem from an unresolved V gene, and the remainder is unexplained. This sample comprises about 61,000 clones, roughly four fifths of them detected only once. The top ten hold roughly 2.4% of the sample. The ViraFEST assay stimulated PBMC with viral peptide pools and then used TCR sequencing to identify antigen-specific CD4+ T cell clonotypes by expansion. After around eleven days of culture, CD4+ T cells were isolated with the EasySep CD4+ T cell isolation kit.

This specimen consisted of CD4+ T cells from PBMCs cultured with HCoV-229E spike peptides, obtained before COVID-19 vaccination. The cell subset or site label on this specimen signifies: HCoV-229E spike overlapping peptide pool stimulation. These TCRs come from a human donor who received a COVID-19 vaccine.

The gene calls are TRBV19 and TRBJ1-5, with D perhaps TRBD1 (6 bases). Germline assignment: CDR1 LNHDA and CDR2 SQIVND (reference sequence). V lost 4 bases and J 2 bases, leaving 12 bases between the germline ends. CDR3 length: 15 residues. The CDR3 is CASSTYRVGNQPQHF. CDR3 DNA sequence: TGTGCCAGTAGTACGTACAGGGTGGGCAATCAGCCCCAGCATTTT.

The chain carries TRBV19 and TRBJ1-1; 9 nucleotides line up with TRBD1. The V segment lost 0 bases and the J segment 4 bases; nucleotides outside the gene matches: 9. The V gene's germline CDR1 is LNHDA and CDR2 SQIVND (reference sequence). This CDR3 contains 17 residues. The CDR3 DNA reads TGTGCCAGTAGTATAGAAGTCGGACAGGGGAAAGGCACTGAAGCTTTCTTT. Translated, it gives CASSIEVGQGKGTEAFF.

V usage is TRBV21-1 and J usage is TRBJ1-3; TRBD1, the D gene given by the table, was not confirmed from the DNA. TRBV21-1 is noted as a pseudogene. The CDR3 loop spans 16 amino acids. CDR3 protein: CASSKGKRGPGNTIYF. The CDR3 nucleotides are TGTGCCAGCAGCAAAGGTAAGAGGGGGCCCGGAAACACCATATATTTT.

The CDR3 spells CASSLTGGTEAFF. DNA for the CDR3: TGTGCCAGCAGCTTGACAGGGGGGACTGAAGCTTTCTTT. This sequence joins TRBV7-8 and TRBJ1-1, with 9 bases identical to TRBD1. The CDR3 has 13 amino acids. The J segment lost 5 bases and the V segment lost 3 bases, leaving 1 base of the junction unmatched. Germline-derived CDR1 and CDR2 are SGHVS and FQNEAQ.

The chain couples TRBV9 to TRBJ1-3, with 7 bases identical to TRBD1. Germline V gene sequence: CDR1 SGDLS, CDR2 YYNGEE. V dropped 1 base and J dropped 0; count of bases not matched to a gene: 10. The CDR3 covers 18 residues. CDR3 sequence (DNA): TGTGCCAGCAGCGTACAAGGGGGGACAGCTTACTCTGGAAACACCATATATTTT. Translating it yields CASSVQGGTAYSGNTIYF.

This rearrangement joins TRBV30 to TRBJ1-1; no firm D call. This CDR3 spans 12 amino acids. V dropped 5 bases and J dropped 4 bases, with 11 bases sitting between them. Germline V gives CDR1 GTSNPN, CDR2 SVGIG (reference sequence). This chain's CDR3 is CAWAHRGTEAFF. As DNA, the CDR3 is TGTGCCTGGGCCCACCGGGGCACTGAAGCTTTCTTT.

The chain employs TRBV5-1 and TRBJ2-1; tentatively, D is TRBD1 or TRBD2 (5 bases each). The CDR3 is made up of 14 amino acids. Germline CDR1 SGHRS, CDR2 YFSETQ. V shed 0 bases and J shed 6 bases, with 10 bases lying between them. In nucleotides, the CDR3 is TGCGCCAGCAGCTTGGCAGGGCGGGTCAATGAGCAGTTCTTC. This sequence encodes CASSLAGRVNEQFF.

A few counts support this clone. V and J are TRBV7-2 and TRBJ2-7; D remains unclear. This CDR3 spans 11 amino acids. CDR1 is SGHTA and CDR2 is FQGNSA in the germline V gene. V lost 5 bases and J 1 base, leaving 3 bases between the germline ends. CDR3 residues: CASSISYEQYV. The CDR3 region has the DNA TGTGCCAGCAGCATTTCCTACGAGCAGTACGTC.

J is TRBJ1-2 and V is TRBV5-1; a weak D match, TRBD1 (6 bases). This CDR3 comprises 14 residues. V was shortened by 0 bases and J by 8 bases, with 14 bases between the two germline ends. CDR1 is SGHRS, CDR2 YFSETQ, per germline. CDR3 nucleotide sequence: TGCGCCAGCAGCTTGGGGGGGGACATCGTGGGCTACACCTTC. Amino acids: CASSLGGDIVGYTF.

The V call is TRBV7-2, the J call TRBJ2-7; no definite D call. Trimming cost V 2 bases and J 7 bases, with 9 bases left between them. Germline-derived CDR1 and CDR2 are SGHTA and FQGNSA. CDR3 size: 12 residues. The CDR3 sequence is CASSLNYREQYV. CDR3 DNA: TGTGCCAGCAGCTTAAACTATAGGGAGCAGTACGTC.

Only a few counts were recorded for this clone. V is TRBV30 and J is TRBJ1-1, with 7 bases that match TRBD1. CDR1 and CDR2 from the germline V gene are GTSNPN and SVGIG (reference sequence). This CDR3 comprises 13 residues. The CDR3 sequence is CACHPGQSTEAFF. The DNA for the CDR3 is TGTGCTTGCCACCCGGGACAGAGCACTGAAGCTTTCTTT.

The chain links TRBV5-6 to TRBJ1-2, with a possible D match to TRBD1 (5 bases). The CDR3 is 12 residues long. The germline CDR1 and CDR2 sequences are SGHDT and YYEEEE. Between the trimmed V and J ends, which lost 4 bases and 4 bases, there was a span of 8 bases. The chain's CDR3 is CASSEGSYGYTF. The CDR3 DNA reads TGTGCCAGCAGCGAGGGGTCCTATGGCTACACCTTC.

The CDR3 region is CASSPVPGGSYGYTF. As DNA, the CDR3 is TGTGCCAGCTCACCAGTCCCAGGGGGCAGCTATGGCTACACCTTC. This chain joins TRBV18 and TRBJ1-2; 8 bases agree with TRBD1. The CDR3 is made up of 15 amino acids. V shed 2 bases and J 4 bases; nucleotides not matched to a gene: 6. CDR1 KGHSH and CDR2 LQKENI come from the germline V gene.

The chain uses TRBV3-1 (or the pseudogene TRBV3-2) and TRBJ1-4; TRBD1 agrees at 8 bases. In germline, CDR1 is LGHDT, CDR2 YNNKEL (reference sequence). J lost 8 bases, V lost 2 bases, and 4 bases had no gene match. CDR3 length: 14 amino acids. The CDR3 sequence: CASSQRQGKEKLFF. In nucleotides, the CDR3 is TGTGCCAGCAGCCAAAGACAGGGGAAGGAAAAACTGTTTTTT.

On this clone itself: Other DNA sequences in this specimen translate into the identical CDR3. The chain carries TRBV18 and TRBJ2-3; D gene unclear. V was shortened by 2 bases and J by 4 bases, with 4 bases between the two germline ends. Germline V CDR1 and CDR2: KGHSH, LQKENI. CDR3 size: 12 residues. The DNA for the CDR3 is TGTGCCAGCTCACCAGGGCCAGATACGCAGTATTTT. Translation: CASSPGPDTQYF. Complete variable domain (other parts from reference TRBV18 and TRBJ2-3): NAGVMQNPRHLVRRRGQEARLRCSPMKGHSHVYWYRQLPEEGLKFMVYLQKENIIDESGMPKERFSAEFPKEGPSILRIQQVVRGDSAAYFCASSPGPDTQYFGPGTRLTVL.

The V call is TRBV6-5, the J call TRBJ1-1, with TRBD1 as a possible D gene (6 bases). The CDR3 totals 15 residues. Germline loops: CDR1 MNHEY, CDR2 SVGAGI. Deletions cut 6 bases from V and 0 bases from J, with 14 bases between. The CDR3 DNA reads as TGTGCCAGCAGCACAGGGACGGGTTTGAACACTGAAGCTTTCTTT. This codes for CASSTGTGLNTEAFF.

The chain couples TRBV5-1 to TRBJ1-1; 10 bases are a match to TRBD1. The CDR3 has 16 amino acids. Germline CDR1 SGHRS, CDR2 YFSETQ. The trim removed 4 bases at V and 1 base at J, leaving 7 bases unmatched. Here the CDR3 DNA reads TGCGCCAGCAGCATTCGGACAGGGGGGGGGAACACTGAAGCTTTCTTT. Its translation is CASSIRTGGGNTEAFF.

This chain links TRBV9 with TRBJ2-3, with D uncertain. In germline, CDR1 is SGDLS, CDR2 YYNGEE. Trimming took 4 bases from V and 0 from J, leaving 6 bases between them. This CDR3 spans 13 amino acids. CDR3 sequence: CASSHGSTDTQYF. CDR3 nucleotide sequence: TGTGCCAGCAGCCACGGTAGCACAGATACGCAGTATTTT. The whole variable domain, remainder taken from reference TRBV9 and TRBJ2-3, is DSGVTQTPKHLITATGQRVTLRCSPRSGDLSVYWYQQSLDQGLQFLIQYYNGEERAKGNILERFSAQQFPDLHSELNLSSLELGDSALYFCASSHGSTDTQYFGPGTRLTVL.

This clone has a single count. The chain is built from TRBV5-4 and TRBJ2-7; 9 bases match TRBD1. V shed 4 bases and J 3 bases; nucleotides not matched to a gene: 11. Germline V gene sequence: CDR1 SGHNT, CDR2 YYREEE (reference sequence). This CDR3 is built from 16 residues. This CDR3 reads CASSPIPGQGYYEQYV. CDR3 nucleotides: TGTGCCAGCAGCCCCATACCGGGACAGGGCTACTACGAGCAGTACGTC.

The rearrangement uses TRBV4-1 and TRBJ1-1; D gene uncertain. CDR3 length: 14 amino acids. Trimming took 0 bases from V and 1 from J, leaving 6 bases between them. Germline V gene data show CDR1 as MGHRA and CDR2 as YSYEKL. Here the CDR3 reads CASSQENRNTEAFF. The CDR3 nucleotides read TGCGCCAGCAGCCAAGAAAACAGGAACACTGAAGCTTTCTTT.

The chain couples TRBV5-1 to TRBJ1-6, with D tentatively TRBD1 (5 bases). Trimming took off 0 bases at V and 4 bases at J, with 17 bases between the two ends. CDR3 length: 18 amino acids. CDR1 and CDR2 (germline): SGHRS, YFSETQ. The CDR3 region is CASSLVSGRATYNSPLHF. The CDR3 bases are TGCGCCAGCAGCTTGGTTTCGGGCAGGGCCACGTATAATTCACCCCTCCACTTT. Using reference TRBV5-1 and TRBJ1-6 for the parts outside the CDR3, the full variable domain is KAGVTQTPRYLIKTRGQQVTLSCSPISGHRSVSWYQQTPGQGLQFLFEYFSETQRNKGNFPGRFSGRQFSNSRSEMNVSTLELGDSALYLCASSLVSGRATYNSPLHFGNGTRLTVT.

V usage is TRBV10-2 and J usage is TRBJ1-5; D is undetermined. CDR1 is WSHSY and CDR2 is SAAADI in the germline V gene. This CDR3 has 14 amino acids. Trimming left V 1 base short and J 2 bases short, with 6 bases between. The CDR3 region has the DNA TGCGCCAGCAGTGAGTTTTCCGGCAATCAGCCCCAGCATTTT. Its protein product is CASSEFSGNQPQHF.